The 2 T cell receptor beta chains given below trace back to one sample, sequenced in a study of beta chain features in type 1 diabetes. All of the isolated RNA was reverse transcribed, so expressed TCRB transcripts were sequenced. Sequenced by immunoSEQ multiplex PCR; TCRdb stores in-frame clones only, minus some. This sample has roughly 500,000 clones, with about 10% found just once. Sequencing was performed on naive CD4+ T cells from blood. Receptors originate from a woman aged 18-35 years in good health.

This clone was counted only a few times. The same CDR3 is also encoded by other DNA sequences in this sample. The chain joins TRBV28 to TRBJ1-2; D gene uncertain. The CDR3 runs 12 residues. The germline CDR1 and CDR2 sequences are MDHEN and SYDVKM. The V end was cut by 5 bases, the J end by 0 bases, with 4 bases between. DNA of the CDR3: TGTGCCAGCAGTCTAGCTAACTATGGCTACACCTTC. It codes for CASSLANYGYTF.

The chain joins TRBV6-1 to TRBJ2-7; D not certain. Trimming removed 8 bases from V and 2 bases from J, with 10 bases in between. The CDR3 extends over 12 amino acids. In germline, CDR1 is MNHNS, CDR2 SASEGT. CDR3 DNA sequence: TGTGCCAGCTCGGGCGAAGCCTACGAGCAGTACGTC. Translating it yields CASSGEAYEQYV.